A single sample is the source of the 23 T cell receptor beta chains below, sequenced in a study of cytomegalovirus exposure and HLA in healthy donors. Primers for the PCR totalled 60 Vbeta and 13 Jbeta. Only in-frame clones appear in the TCRdb table, and some are missing; sequencing was by immunoSEQ multiplex PCR. Among about 110,000 clones listed, roughly two thirds were seen once. The sequencing input was PBMCs. The receptors were gathered from a female donor in good health and CMV-seronegative.

The chain carries TRBV6-1 and TRBJ2-1, with D maybe TRBD1 (6 bases). V gave up 5 bases and J gave up 4 bases, with 12 bases separating them. Germline CDR1 MNHNS, CDR2 SASEGT. The CDR3 runs to 14 residues. The CDR3 region has the DNA TGTGCCAGCAGTCCCGACAGGAGGTACAATGAGCAGTTCTTC. This translates into CASSPDRRYNEQFF.

V is TRBV19 and J is TRBJ2-7; TRBD1 matches 7 bases. The CDR3 sequence is 14 residues long. Germline CDR1 reads LNHDA; CDR2 reads SQIVND (reference sequence). The V gene end was trimmed by 1 base and the J gene end by 3 bases; junction bases not matched to a gene: 3. DNA for the CDR3: TGTGCCAGTAGTATAGGGGACAGCCTCTACGAGCAGTACTTC. It encodes CASSIGDSLYEQYF.

The chain recombines TRBV5-4 with TRBJ1-1, with TRBD1 as a possible D gene (5 bases). The CDR3 spans 16 residues. V lost 0 bases and J 0 bases, leaving 12 bases between the germline ends. The V gene's germline CDR1 is SGHNT and CDR2 YYREEE (reference sequence). The CDR3 is CASSLGQRVMNTEAFF. The CDR3, as DNA: TGTGCCAGCAGCTTGGGACAGCGCGTTATGAACACTGAAGCTTTCTTT.

This sequence joins TRBV7-6 and TRBJ1-1; TRBD1 matches 9 bases. The CDR3 extends over 15 amino acids. V lost 4 bases to trimming and J lost 6 bases; unmatched junction nucleotides: 9. The germline V gene has CDR1 SGHVS and CDR2 FNYEAQ. The DNA for the CDR3 is TGTGCCAGCAGCTCCTTAGGACAGGGGACGGCTGAAGCTTTCTTT. Protein product: CASSSLGQGTAEAFF.

The chain links TRBV20-1 to TRBJ1-1, with D hard to call. CDR1 and CDR2 (germline): DFQATT, SNEGSKA (reference sequence). The CDR3 consists of 11 residues. The CDR3 spells CSPWANPGAFF. In DNA, the CDR3 is TGCAGCCCGTGGGCCAACCCTGGGGCTTTCTTT.

V is TRBV7-2 and J is TRBJ2-6, with D maybe TRBD2 (6 bases). Trimming took 4 bases from V and 0 from J, leaving 10 bases between them. The germline CDR1 and CDR2 sequences are SGHTA and FQGNSA. This CDR3 has 16 amino acids. The CDR3 protein is CASSSRGLSGANVLTF. In DNA, the CDR3 is TGTGCCAGCAGCTCACGGGGACTCTCTGGGGCCAACGTCCTGACTTTC.

The chain links TRBV2 to TRBJ2-2; D possibly corresponds to TRBD2 (5 bases). V dropped 1 base and J dropped 6 bases, with 12 bases sitting between them. The CDR3 consists of 15 residues. The germline gives CDR1 SNHLY, CDR2 FYNNEI. The CDR3 nucleotides read TGTGCCAGCAGTGAAGAACTCCTCGGGGCCGGGGAGCTGTTTTTT. Translating it yields CASSEELLGAGELFF.

This clone is labeled as medium-sized. V and J are TRBV5-1 and TRBJ2-1; D is perhaps TRBD2 (6 bases). CDR1 and CDR2 from the germline V gene are SGHRS and YFSETQ. V shed 4 bases and J shed 11 bases, with 13 bases lying between them. The CDR3 totals 12 residues. The CDR3, as DNA: TGCGCCAGCAGCGCTACCGGGACTCAGCAGTTCTTC. Protein: CASSATGTQQFF.

The chain uses TRBV5-5 and TRBJ1-2; the D gene is possibly TRBD1 (5 bases). Trimming pared 3 bases from V and 7 bases from J, leaving 10 bases between. The CDR3 runs to 12 residues. Germline V gene data show CDR1 as SGHKS and CDR2 as YYEKEE (reference sequence). In nucleotides, the CDR3 is TGTGCCAGCAGCTACAGGCTAACTGGCTACACCTTC. Protein product: CASSYRLTGYTF.

The gene calls are TRBV19 and TRBJ1-2; 7 bases map to TRBD1. Unmatched junction bases numbered 2, after V lost 3 bases and J lost 4 bases. This CDR3 spans 13 amino acids. Germline V lookup: CDR1 LNHDA, CDR2 SQIVND (reference sequence). This CDR3 is CASSIRQGYGYTF. In DNA, the CDR3 is TGTGCCAGTAGTATTCGACAGGGCTATGGCTACACCTTC.

V usage is TRBV5-1 and J usage is TRBJ1-1; D ambiguous. Germline V gene lookup returns CDR1 SGHRS and CDR2 YFSETQ. This CDR3 has 14 amino acids. The V end was cut by 7 bases, the J end by 8 bases, with 21 bases between. The CDR3 reads CASGHGFGGEEAFF. For the CDR3, the DNA is TGCGCCAGCGGCCACGGGTTCGGCGGGGAAGAAGCTTTCTTT.

This chain uses TRBV4-3 with TRBJ1-5, with D uncertain. This CDR3 has 15 residues. V was cut by 0 bases and J by 0 bases, with 6 bases left in between. Germline lookup yields CDR1 LGHNA and CDR2 YSLEER. CDR3 protein: CASSQDGDSNQPQHF. The CDR3 DNA follows: TGCGCCAGCAGCCAAGACGGAGATAGCAATCAGCCCCAGCATTTT.

The CDR3 spells CAAGSRTDTQYF. The CDR3 DNA sequence: TGTGCTGCCGGTTCGCGCACAGATACGCAGTATTTT. The chain joins TRBV19 to TRBJ2-3; D remains ambiguous. The CDR3 is 12 residues long. CDR1 and CDR2 (germline): LNHDA, SQIVND (reference sequence).

This chain joins TRBV29-1 and TRBJ1-1; D perhaps matches TRBD1 (5 bases). The CDR3 has 13 amino acids. Trimming cost V 3 bases and J 3 bases, with 11 bases left between them. Germline assignment: CDR1 SQVTM and CDR2 ANQGSEA. CDR3 DNA sequence: TGCAGCGTTGAGGTCGGCAGGGACACTGAAGCTTTCTTT. The encoded protein is CSVEVGRDTEAFF.

Only a few counts were recorded for this clone. The chain employs TRBV29-1 and TRBJ2-7; the D gene is possibly TRBD2 (5 bases). This CDR3 comprises 14 residues. Germline V gene sequence: CDR1 SQVTM, CDR2 ANQGSEA. The V end lost 4 bases, the J end lost 0 bases, and 13 bases lay between the germline ends. The DNA of the CDR3 is TGCAGCGTTGGAGGGCAGCTTCCCTCCTACGAGCAGTACTTC. This encodes CSVGGQLPSYEQYF.

The V gene is TRBV6-1, the J gene TRBJ2-5; 13 nucleotides match TRBD2. The J call is doubtful: the DNA matches TRBJ2-7 better. Germline V lookup: CDR1 MNHNS, CDR2 SASEGT. This CDR3 has 17 amino acids. CDR3 DNA: TGTGCCAGCAGTGAAAAGAGGACTAGCGGGAGAACCTACGAGCAGTACTTC. Its translation is CASSEKRTSGRTYEQYF.

This chain uses TRBV9 with TRBJ2-5, with 9 bases that match TRBD2. With 0 bases clipped from V and 4 bases from J, the junction kept 7 bases outside the gene matches. The CDR3 extends over 16 amino acids. Germline CDR1 and CDR2: SGDLS and YYNGEE. CDR3 sequence (DNA): TGTGCCAGCAGCGTAGTGGGTGCGGGAGGGGGAGAGACCCAGTACTTC. Translation: CASSVVGAGGGETQYF.

This clone occurred a few times. This sequence joins TRBV19 and TRBJ1-5, with 10 bases identical to TRBD1. The CDR3 consists of 14 residues. V lost 5 bases, J lost 6 bases, and 4 bases stayed unmatched. Germline assignment: CDR1 LNHDA and CDR2 SQIVND (reference sequence). This CDR3 reads CASSPRTGGQPQHF. As DNA, the CDR3 is TGTGCCAGTAGTCCCCGGACAGGGGGTCAGCCCCAGCATTTT.

This clone was picked up a small number of times. The chain has TRBV11-2 and TRBJ2-7; 12 bases match TRBD2. Germline V CDR1 and CDR2: SGHAT, FQNNGV. The CDR3 is made up of 15 amino acids. V lost 5 bases, J lost 1 base, and 3 bases stayed unmatched. The CDR3 coding sequence is TGTGCCAGCAGCAGGACTAGCGGGGCTTCCTACGAGCAGTACTTC. Residues: CASSRTSGASYEQYF.

This clone occurred a few times. The chain couples TRBV7-6 to TRBJ1-1, with unresolved D. Trimming removed 4 bases from V and 4 bases from J, with 13 bases in between. This CDR3 has 14 residues. The V gene's germline CDR1 is SGHVS and CDR2 FNYEAQ. CDR3 protein: CASSSPGAATEAFF. The CDR3, as DNA: TGTGCCAGCAGCTCCCCTGGTGCGGCCACTGAAGCTTTCTTT.

The chain combines TRBV4-3 with TRBJ1-2, with a weak D call TRBD1 (6 bases). V was pared by 2 bases and J by 3 bases, with 16 bases between. CDR1 is LGHNA, CDR2 YSLEER, per germline. CDR3 length: 16 residues. CDR3 sequence reads: CASSQRGWDKDYGYTF. The CDR3 nucleotides read TGCGCCAGCAGCCAACGAGGTTGGGACAAGGACTATGGCTACACCTTC.

CDR3 in DNA: TGTGCCAGCAGCTCCTCGCCTACTAGCGGGAGCGAGCAGTACTTC. Translation gives CASSSSPTSGSEQYF. V usage is TRBV7-3 and J usage is TRBJ2-7; 11 bases match TRBD2. Per germline, CDR1 SGHTA and CDR2 FQGTGA. This CDR3 is built from 15 residues. V lost 4 bases and J lost 6; bases outside the gene matches: 8.

In nucleotides, the CDR3 is TGCGCCAGCAGCCAAAGCGGGAGTCCCCTCCCGAATACGCAGTATTTT. It encodes CASSQSGSPLPNTQYF. The chain recombines TRBV4-1 with TRBJ2-3, with 8 positions matching TRBD2. The CDR3 covers 16 residues. The germline gives CDR1 MGHRA, CDR2 YSYEKL. Trimming cost V 2 bases and J 7 bases; bases outside gene matches: 11.